Sequencing of this TCR beta chain was carried out in a study of T cell responses to AZD1222 COVID-19 vaccine. Regarding this clone: Its antigen is unidentified.

Study results and caveats: Just a handful of AZD1222 recipients tested seropositive at baseline. Repertoire sampling happened only post peak T cell response. Clonal diversity was possibly underestimated, and the donors were mostly white British, with more females. Among spike-specific TCRs, nearly half reportedly target unmutated variant regions.

Here immunoSEQ multiplex PCR was the method, and the copy in TCRdb shows in-frame clones only, minus some. The sample has 90,000 to 150,000 clones; around 92% are singletons. Trimming pared 0 bases from V and 3 bases from J, leaving 9 bases between. This CDR3 contains 15 residues. The germline V gene encodes CDR1 MGHRA and CDR2 YSYEKL. Here the sequenced sample was peripheral blood, taken on day 0 of AZD1222 vaccination. The source of this sequence is an adult in good health. The chain couples TRBV4-1 to TRBJ1-5, with D unclear. The CDR3 sequence: CASSQDINLNQPQHF. The CDR3 coding sequence is TGCGCCAGCAGCCAAGATATCAACCTCAATCAGCCCCAGCATTTT.